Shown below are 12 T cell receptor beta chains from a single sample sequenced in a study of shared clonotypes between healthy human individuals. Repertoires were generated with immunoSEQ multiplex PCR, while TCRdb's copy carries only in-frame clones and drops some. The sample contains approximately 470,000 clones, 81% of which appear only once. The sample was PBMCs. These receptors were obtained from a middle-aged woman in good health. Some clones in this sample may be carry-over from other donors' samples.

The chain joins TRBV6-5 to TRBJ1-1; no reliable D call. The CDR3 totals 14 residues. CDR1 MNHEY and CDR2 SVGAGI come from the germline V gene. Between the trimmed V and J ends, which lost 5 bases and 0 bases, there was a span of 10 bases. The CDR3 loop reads CASSPSSMNTEAFF. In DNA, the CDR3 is TGTGCCAGCAGTCCCTCTAGTATGAACACTGAAGCTTTCTTT.

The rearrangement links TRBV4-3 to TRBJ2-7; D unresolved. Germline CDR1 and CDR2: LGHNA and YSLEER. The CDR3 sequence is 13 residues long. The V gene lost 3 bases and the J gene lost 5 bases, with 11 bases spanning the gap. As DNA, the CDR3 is TGCGCCAGCAGCCACCAGGTCCGTAACGAGCAGTACTTC. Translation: CASSHQVRNEQYF.

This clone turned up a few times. CDR3 region: CASSFRTGGYEQYF. The CDR3 coding sequence is TGTGCCAGCAGTTTCCGGACAGGGGGCTACGAGCAGTACTTC. This chain links TRBV27 with TRBJ2-7, with 10 positions matching TRBD1. Looked up from germline, CDR1 is MNHEY and CDR2 is SMNVEV (reference sequence). V lost 3 bases and J lost 3; bases outside the gene matches: 2. The CDR3 length is 14 residues.

The CDR3: CASSLGRNEQYF. The CDR3 DNA sequence: TGTGCCAGCAGCTTGGGGAGGAACGAGCAGTACTTC. The chain carries TRBV7-9 and TRBJ2-7; maybe TRBD2 (6 bases). With 3 bases removed from V and 5 bases from J, the gap between germline ends came to 8 bases. Germline V gene sequence: CDR1 SEHNR, CDR2 FQNEAQ (reference sequence). This CDR3 spans 12 amino acids. Filled out from reference TRBV7-9 and TRBJ2-7, the complete variable domain reads DTGVSQNPRHKITKRGQNVTFRCDPISEHNRLYWYRQTLGQGPEFLTYFQNEAQLEKSRLLSDRFSAERPKGSFSTLEIQRTEQGDSAMYLCASSLGRNEQYFGPGTRLTVT.

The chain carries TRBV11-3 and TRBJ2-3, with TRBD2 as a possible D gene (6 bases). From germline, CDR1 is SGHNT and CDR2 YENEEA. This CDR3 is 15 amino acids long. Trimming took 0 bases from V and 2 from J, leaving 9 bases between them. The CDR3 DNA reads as TGTGCCAGCAGCTTAGACGGGAGACACACAGATACGCAGTATTTT. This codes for CASSLDGRHTDTQYF.

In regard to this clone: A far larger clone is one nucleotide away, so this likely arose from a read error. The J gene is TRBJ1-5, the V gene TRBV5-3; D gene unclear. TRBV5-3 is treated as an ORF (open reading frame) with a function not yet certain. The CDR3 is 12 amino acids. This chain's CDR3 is CASSANNQLQHF. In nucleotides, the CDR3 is TGTGCCAGCAGCGCCAATAATCAGCTCCAGCATTTT.

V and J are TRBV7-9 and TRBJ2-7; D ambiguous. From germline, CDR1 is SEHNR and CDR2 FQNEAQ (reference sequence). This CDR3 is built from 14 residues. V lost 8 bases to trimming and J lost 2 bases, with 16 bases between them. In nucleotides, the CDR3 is TGTGCCAGCGGGAAATGGTACATAGCCTACGAGCAGTACTTC. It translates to CASGKWYIAYEQYF.

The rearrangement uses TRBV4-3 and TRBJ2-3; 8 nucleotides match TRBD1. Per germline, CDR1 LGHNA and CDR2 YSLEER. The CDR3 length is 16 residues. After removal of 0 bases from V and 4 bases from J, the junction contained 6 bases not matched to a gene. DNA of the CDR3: TGCGCCAGCAGCCAAGACCCAGGGGGCGCCCCAGATACGCAGTATTTT. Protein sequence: CASSQDPGGAPDTQYF.

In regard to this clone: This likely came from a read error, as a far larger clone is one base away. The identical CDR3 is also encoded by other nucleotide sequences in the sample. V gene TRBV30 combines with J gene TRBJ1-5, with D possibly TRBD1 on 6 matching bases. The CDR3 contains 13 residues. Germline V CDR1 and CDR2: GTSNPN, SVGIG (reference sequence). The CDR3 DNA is TGTGCCTGGAGCACCGGACAGAATCAGCCCCAACATTTT. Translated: CAWSTGQNQPQHF.

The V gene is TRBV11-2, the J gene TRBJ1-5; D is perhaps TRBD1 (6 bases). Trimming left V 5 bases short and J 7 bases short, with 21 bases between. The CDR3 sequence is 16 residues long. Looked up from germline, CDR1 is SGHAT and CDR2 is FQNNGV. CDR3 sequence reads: CASSPGAVTERQPQHF. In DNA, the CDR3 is TGTGCCAGCAGCCCGGGGGCAGTTACGGAAAGACAGCCCCAGCATTTT.

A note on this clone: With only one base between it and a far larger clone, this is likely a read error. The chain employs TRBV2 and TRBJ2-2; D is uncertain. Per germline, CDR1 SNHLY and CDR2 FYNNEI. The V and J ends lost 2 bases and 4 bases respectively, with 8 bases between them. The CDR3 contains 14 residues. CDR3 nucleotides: TGTGCCAGCAGTGAATGTCGATCCACCGGGGAGCTGTTTTTT. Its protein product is CASSECRSTGELFF.

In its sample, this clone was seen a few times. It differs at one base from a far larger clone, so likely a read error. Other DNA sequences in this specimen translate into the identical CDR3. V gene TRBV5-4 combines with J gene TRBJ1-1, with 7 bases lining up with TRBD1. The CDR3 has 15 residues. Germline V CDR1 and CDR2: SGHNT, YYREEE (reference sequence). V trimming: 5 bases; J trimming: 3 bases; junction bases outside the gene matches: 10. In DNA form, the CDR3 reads TGTGCCAGCAGTCCAGACAGGGCTAAGGACACTGAAGCTTTCTTT. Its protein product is CASSPDRAKDTEAFF.